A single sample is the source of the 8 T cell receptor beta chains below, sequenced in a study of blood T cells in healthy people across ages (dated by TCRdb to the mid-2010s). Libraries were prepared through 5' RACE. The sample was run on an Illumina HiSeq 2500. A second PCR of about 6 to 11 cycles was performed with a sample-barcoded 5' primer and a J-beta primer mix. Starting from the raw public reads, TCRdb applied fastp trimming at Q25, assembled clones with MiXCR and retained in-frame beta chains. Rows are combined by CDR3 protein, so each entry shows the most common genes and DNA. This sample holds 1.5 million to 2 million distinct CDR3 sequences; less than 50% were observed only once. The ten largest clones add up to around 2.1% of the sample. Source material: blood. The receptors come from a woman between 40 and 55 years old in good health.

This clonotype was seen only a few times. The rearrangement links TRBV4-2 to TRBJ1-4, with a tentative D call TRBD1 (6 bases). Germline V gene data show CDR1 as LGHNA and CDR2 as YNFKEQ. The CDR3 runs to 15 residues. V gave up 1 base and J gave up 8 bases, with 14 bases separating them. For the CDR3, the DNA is TGTGCCAGCAGCCAAGGCTTGGGGGCTTGGGAAAAACTGTTTTTT. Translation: CASSQGLGAWEKLFF.

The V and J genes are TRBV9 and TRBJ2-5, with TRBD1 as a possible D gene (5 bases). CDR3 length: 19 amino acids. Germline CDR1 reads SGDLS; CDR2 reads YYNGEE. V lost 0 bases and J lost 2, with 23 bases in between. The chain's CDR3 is CASSVDPQSRKGRQETQYF. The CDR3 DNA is TGTGCCAGCAGCGTAGATCCCCAAAGCCGAAAGGGGCGGCAAGAGACCCAGTACTTC.

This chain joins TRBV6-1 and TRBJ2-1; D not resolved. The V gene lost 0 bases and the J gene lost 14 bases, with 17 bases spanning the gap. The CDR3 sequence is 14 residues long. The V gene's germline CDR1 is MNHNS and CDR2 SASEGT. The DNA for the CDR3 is TGTGCCAGCAGTGAAGCGCAACCTCTAGGGTTGGAGTTCTTC. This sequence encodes CASSEAQPLGLEFF.

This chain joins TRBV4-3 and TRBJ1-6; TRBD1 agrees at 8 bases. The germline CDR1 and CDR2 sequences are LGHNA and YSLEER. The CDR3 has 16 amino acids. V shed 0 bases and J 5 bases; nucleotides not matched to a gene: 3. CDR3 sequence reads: CASSQDVDRDNSPLHF. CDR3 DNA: TGCGCCAGCAGCCAAGATGTGGACAGGGATAATTCACCCCTCCACTTT.

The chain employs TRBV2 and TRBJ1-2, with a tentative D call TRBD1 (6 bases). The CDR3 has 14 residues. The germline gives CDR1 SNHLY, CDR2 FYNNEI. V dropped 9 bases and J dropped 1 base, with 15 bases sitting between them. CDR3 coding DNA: TGTGCCAGAAGAGACAGGCCCCTTAACTATGGCTACACCTTC. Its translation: CARRDRPLNYGYTF.

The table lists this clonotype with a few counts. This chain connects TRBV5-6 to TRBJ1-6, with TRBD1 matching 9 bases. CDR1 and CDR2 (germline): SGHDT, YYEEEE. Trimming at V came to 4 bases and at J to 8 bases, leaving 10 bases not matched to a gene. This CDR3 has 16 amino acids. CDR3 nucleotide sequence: TGTGCCAGCAGCGCGGACAGGGGACAAAAAGATTCACCCCTCCACTTT. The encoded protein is CASSADRGQKDSPLHF. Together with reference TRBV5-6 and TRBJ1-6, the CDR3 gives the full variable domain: DAGVTQSPTHLIKTRGQQVTLRCSPKSGHDTVSWYQQALGQGPQFIFQYYEEEERQRGNFPDRFSGHQFPNYSSELNVNALLLGDSALYLCASSADRGQKDSPLHFGNGTRLTVT.

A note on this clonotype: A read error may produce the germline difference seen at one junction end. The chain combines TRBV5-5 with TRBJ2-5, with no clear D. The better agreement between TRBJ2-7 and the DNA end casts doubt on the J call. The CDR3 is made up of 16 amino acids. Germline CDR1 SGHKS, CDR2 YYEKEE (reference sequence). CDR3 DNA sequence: TGCGCCAGCAGCCAAGAATTCGGTCGGCGGACCTACGAGCAGTACTTC. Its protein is CASSQEFGRRTYEQYF.

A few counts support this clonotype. This chain's CDR3 is CASSFPGLAGSYKNIQYF. In DNA, the CDR3 is TGTGCCAGCAGTTTTCCGGGACTAGCGGGGAGTTACAAAAACATTCAGTACTTC. V is TRBV12-3 or TRBV12-4 and J is TRBJ2-4, with 13 bases lining up with TRBD2. V lost 3 bases, J lost 3 bases, and 8 bases stayed unmatched. There are 18 residues in the CDR3.